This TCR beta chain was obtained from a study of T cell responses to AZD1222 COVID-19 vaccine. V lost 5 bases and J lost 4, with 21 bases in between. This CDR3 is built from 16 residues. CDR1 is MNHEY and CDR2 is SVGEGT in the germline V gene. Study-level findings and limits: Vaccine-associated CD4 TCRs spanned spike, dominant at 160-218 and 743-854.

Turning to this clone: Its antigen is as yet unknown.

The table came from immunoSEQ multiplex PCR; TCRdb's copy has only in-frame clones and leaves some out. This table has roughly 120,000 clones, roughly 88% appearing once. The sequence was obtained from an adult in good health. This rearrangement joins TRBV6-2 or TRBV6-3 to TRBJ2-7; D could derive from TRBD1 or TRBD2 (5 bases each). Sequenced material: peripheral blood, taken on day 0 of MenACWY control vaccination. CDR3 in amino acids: CASSLKGPRGGYEQYF. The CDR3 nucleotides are TGTGCCAGCAGTCTCAAGGGACCGCGAGGCGGGTACGAGCAGTACTTC.